This T cell receptor beta chain was found in a study of T cells in Graves' hyperthyroidism and ophthalmopathy (dated by TCRdb to the late 2010s). Study-level background: To identify distinguishing TCR V-J signatures, a discovery cohort of 100 patients was used, comprising 40 to 45 with Graves' ophthalmopathy and about 59 with stable Graves' hyperthyroidism. An independent validation cohort of around 20 hyperthyroidism patients and about 16 patients who later progressed to ophthalmopathy tested prospective prediction of ophthalmopathy. For training and testing, the 80 to 100 patients in the discovery cohort were randomly divided in a 7:3 ratio. In addition, the study compared T-cell repertoires in thyroid tissue and in blood from about six Graves' hyperthyroidism patients. Once sampling was done, hyperthyroidism patients were given methimazole at a starting dose of 30 mg daily, whereas ophthalmopathy patients were given high-dose intravenous methylprednisolone. The paper describes TCR Vbeta CDR3 sequencing of about 140 peripheral blood samples, made up of 43 ophthalmopathy patients, around 78 hyperthyroidism patients and about 17 progressor patients.

The TCR beta CDR3 regions were amplified from RNA transcripts. The first round of RT-PCR for the TCR CDR3 was performed with the HTBI primer set and the Qiagen OneStep RT-PCR kit. Libraries were constructed in a second round of multiplex PCR, after which size selection and purification were performed. Paired-end sequencing of the libraries was performed with 100 bp reads on an Illumina HiSeq2000. On the authors' methods: SOAPnuke was used to process the raw data, removing reads that contained adapters or uncalled bases, had a mean Phred below 15, or lacked an exact match to the constant primer or identifier. COPE v1.2.5 was used to merge high-quality paired reads, and clonotypes were defined as unique nucleotide sequences. MiTCR v1.1 was used to align the clonotypes against IMGT TRBV, TRBD and TRBJ reference segments. Only V-J combinations with frequency above 0.0001, covering 99.2% of repertoires, were analysed. A TCS score was defined as the ratio between F50 (clonal expansion) and ExV (chaos), using BLOSUM62-based TCRdist between CDR3 peptides within each V-J. Welch's t-statistics and random forest reduced 450 to 600 V-J features to 13, which were used in a naive Bayes classifier (R e1071). Thyroid-blood repertoire similarity was quantified with the Morisita-Horn index. The public reads were run again by TCRdb, first through fastp at Q25 and then through MiXCR, and only productive beta chains were kept. CDR3 protein sequences are deduplicated, and each keeps its most common genes and DNA. TCRdb, not the authors, supplied the V and J calls. For this sample the table gives 500,000 to 600,000 distinct CDR3 sequences, of which 40% to 50% were detected only once. About 43% of the sample belongs to the ten largest clones.

The germline V gene encodes CDR1 DFQATT and CDR2 SNEGSKA (reference sequence). V is pared back by 1 base and J by 6 bases, with 13 bases lying between the germline termini. The cysteine opens and the phenylalanine closes a CDR3 of 14 amino acids. Just the 42-base CDR3 DNA is kept, in frame starting at base 1. Overall study outcomes, separate from this receptor: Blood samples also contained most of the expanded thyroid clonotypes (frequency above 0.001), which suggests that blood repertoires may reflect thyroid immune responses. Sample size was not statistically predetermined, and blinding of investigators to group allocation was not performed. A model built on a 13 V-J signature distinguished ophthalmopathy from stable hyperthyroidism, reaching about 88% sensitivity and around 81% specificity in cross-validation and 80%/75% in testing. In validation, the model predicted progression to ophthalmopathy with approximately 71% sensitivity and roughly 75% specificity, a median of around 6.6 months before onset.

Notes on this clonotype: The clone's antigen remains unknown. No base quality values were provided; no much bigger clone lies one nucleotide off.

Exclusion was applied to patients with uncontrolled infections, other autoimmune diseases, pregnancy or lactation. Diagnoses were based on clinical symptoms, serum thyroxine and TRAb, thyroid ultrasound and orbital computed tomography. Trizol reagent was used to extract total RNA, and RNA quality was then checked on an Agilent 2100 Bioanalyzer. Sequenced sample: peripheral blood or thyroid tissue (not recorded which). The receptor comes from an adult woman with Graves' disease, either hyperthyroidism or ophthalmopathy (not recorded which). The chain was built from TRBV20-1 and TRBJ1-3, with the D segment identity uncertain. The nucleotide sequence is given as TGCAGTGCTAGAGCGGCGTCCCTTGCAAACACCATATATTTT. It is translated as CSARAASLANTIYF.